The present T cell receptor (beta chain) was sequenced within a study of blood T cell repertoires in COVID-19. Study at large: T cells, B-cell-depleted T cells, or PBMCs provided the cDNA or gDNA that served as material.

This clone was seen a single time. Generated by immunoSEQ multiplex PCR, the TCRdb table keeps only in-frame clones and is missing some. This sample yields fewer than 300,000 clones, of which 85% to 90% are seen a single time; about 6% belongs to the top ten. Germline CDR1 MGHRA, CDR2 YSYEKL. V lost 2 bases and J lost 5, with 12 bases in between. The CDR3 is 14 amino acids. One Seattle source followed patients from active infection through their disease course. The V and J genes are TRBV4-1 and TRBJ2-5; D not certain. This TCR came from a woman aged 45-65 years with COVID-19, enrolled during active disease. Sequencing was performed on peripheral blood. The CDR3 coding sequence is TGCGCCAGCAGCCAATCTGGCGGTTTGGAGACCCAGTACTTC. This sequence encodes CASSQSGGLETQYF.